This T cell receptor beta chain was captured in a study of blood T cell repertoires in COVID-19. Adults between roughly 18 and 100 years of age took part from some 25 US areas. Self-reported history from a screening survey and questionnaire set each donor's cohort. The germline CDR1 and CDR2 sequences are MGHDK and SYGVNS. Trimming removed 3 bases from V and 5 bases from J, with 11 bases in between. The CDR3 runs to 13 residues. This table comes from immunoSEQ multiplex PCR, and its TCRdb copy is limited to in-frame clones, with some not included. The repertoire holds around 390,000 clones, with roughly 89% as singletons.

This sequence joins TRBV25-1 and TRBJ2-7, with D maybe TRBD2 (5 bases). This TCR came from a woman aged 45 to 65 who had recovered from COVID-19. Sequenced: PBMCs or T cells enriched from blood (not recorded which). The CDR3 DNA follows: TGTGCCAGCAGTGATGTAGAGAGGGACGAGCAGTACTTC. It specifies CASSDVERDEQYF.